The 24 T cell receptor beta chains presented below share a single source sample, sequenced in a study of blood T cell repertoires in COVID-19. Repertoires were generated with immunoSEQ multiplex PCR, while TCRdb's copy carries only in-frame clones and drops some. The sample contains some 150,000 clones, over 80% of which appear only once. Input material: peripheral blood. The receptors were gathered from a woman aged 50 to 60 with acute or convalescent COVID-19.

The chain recombines TRBV12-3 or TRBV12-4 with TRBJ1-3; D uncertain. V was clipped by 4 bases and J by 2 bases, with 6 bases between them. This CDR3 region has 13 residues. CDR3 nucleotide sequence: TGTGCCAGCAGTTCGGGTACTGGAAACACCATATATTTT. This gives the protein CASSSGTGNTIYF.

The V and J genes are TRBV15 and TRBJ2-1; 10 nucleotides align to TRBD1. This CDR3 spans 18 amino acids. Germline CDR1 LNHNV, CDR2 YYDKDF (reference sequence). The junction had 14 bases not matched to a gene; V was cut back by 0 bases and J by 9 bases. The CDR3 nucleotides are TGTGCCACCAGCAGAGATCTAGGAGGGACAGGGGTCCTCGTTGAGCAGTTCTTC. This gives the protein CATSRDLGGTGVLVEQFF.

The rearrangement joins TRBV30 to TRBJ1-1, with 8 bases that match TRBD1. Germline trimming cut 3 bases from V and 1 base from J; bases unmatched to any gene: 7. CDR1 is GTSNPN, CDR2 SVGIG, per germline (reference sequence). This CDR3 is built from 15 residues. In DNA form, the CDR3 reads TGTGCCTGGAGGGCCATGGACAGGGCGAACACTGAAGCTTTCTTT. This sequence encodes CAWRAMDRANTEAFF.

The rearrangement uses TRBV7-3 and TRBJ1-1, with a tentative D call TRBD1 (6 bases). Germline CDR1 and CDR2: SGHTA and FQGTGA. This CDR3 comprises 14 residues. V lost 5 bases and J 1 base, leaving 11 bases between the germline ends. CDR3 nucleotides: TGTGCCAGCAGCGGTGAGGGACAGAACACTGAAGCTTTCTTT. As protein: CASSGEGQNTEAFF.

J is TRBJ1-6 and V is TRBV5-1; a possible D gene is TRBD1 (5 bases). CDR1 SGHRS and CDR2 YFSETQ come from the germline V gene. The CDR3 is 15 residues long. V was shortened by 2 bases and J by 6 bases, with 12 bases between the two germline ends. This CDR3 reads CASSFGGTGNSPLHF. CDR3 bases: TGCGCCAGCAGCTTTGGCGGGACCGGTAATTCACCCCTCCACTTT.

The chain uses TRBV12-3 or TRBV12-4 and TRBJ1-1; D is unresolved. V was trimmed by 2 bases and J by 3 bases, leaving 7 bases between them. This CDR3 comprises 13 residues. The CDR3 bases are TGTGCCAGCAGTTTATATCGGGACACTGAAGCTTTCTTT. Translated: CASSLYRDTEAFF.

This sequence joins TRBV5-6 and TRBJ1-4; D is ambiguous. V lost 4 bases, J lost 5 bases, and 12 bases lay in between. The CDR3 is 14 amino acids. Germline V gene lookup returns CDR1 SGHDT and CDR2 YYEEEE. The CDR3 protein is CASSRGLMNEKLFF. The CDR3 nucleotides read TGTGCCAGCAGCCGGGGATTAATGAATGAAAAACTGTTTTTT.

The chain links TRBV7-8 to TRBJ2-1, with TRBD2 identical over 12 bases. The germline CDR1 and CDR2 sequences are SGHVS and FQNEAQ. CDR3 length: 16 residues. Germline trimming cut 1 base from V and 6 bases from J; bases unmatched to any gene: 4. CDR3 bases: TGTGCCAGCAGCTTAGGGTCTAGCGGGAGGGCCAATGAGCAGTTCTTC. This sequence encodes CASSLGSSGRANEQFF. Complete variable domain (other parts from reference TRBV7-8 and TRBJ2-1): GAGVSQSPRYKVAKRGQDVALRCDPISGHVSLFWYQQALGQGPEFLTYFQNEAQLDKSGLPSDRFFAERPEGSVSTLKIQRTQQEDSAVYLCASSLGSSGRANEQFFGPGTRLTVL.

V usage is TRBV6-5 and J usage is TRBJ1-2; D perhaps matches TRBD1 (6 bases). The germline V gene has CDR1 MNHEY and CDR2 SVGAGI. There are 15 residues in the CDR3. V gave up 2 bases and J gave up 0 bases, with 10 bases separating them. The CDR3 here is CASSYGTGTNYGYTF. As DNA, the CDR3 is TGTGCCAGCAGTTACGGCACAGGGACTAACTATGGCTACACCTTC.

The chain couples TRBV30 to TRBJ2-3; 9 nucleotides line up with TRBD2. CDR3 length: 16 amino acids. V was pared by 2 bases and J by 3 bases, with 9 bases of the junction left unmatched. CDR1 and CDR2 from the germline V gene are GTSNPN and SVGIG (reference sequence). CDR3 bases: TGTGCCTGGAGTACTGGGCGGGGGGGGATAACAGATACGCAGTATTTT. Its translation is CAWSTGRGGITDTQYF.

The CDR3 nucleotides are TGTGCCAGCAGCTTCGGAGGACAAGAGACCCAGTACTTC. Protein: CASSFGGQETQYF. The V call is TRBV5-8, the J call TRBJ2-5, with D maybe TRBD2 (5 bases). The CDR3 is 13 residues long. Germline CDR1 reads SGHTS; CDR2 reads YDEGEE. Deletions cut 2 bases from V and 2 bases from J, with 7 bases between.

V is TRBV9 and J is TRBJ2-7, with 8 bases that match TRBD1. The J segment lost 3 bases and the V segment lost 0 bases, leaving 5 bases of the junction unmatched. CDR3 length: 15 residues. Looked up from germline, CDR1 is SGDLS and CDR2 is YYNGEE. The CDR3 DNA follows: TGTGCCAGCAGCGTAGGCAGGGGGCTAAGCTACGAGCAGTACTTC. It yields the protein CASSVGRGLSYEQYF.

The chain combines TRBV5-1 with TRBJ2-7, with D possibly being TRBD1 (5 bases). Trimming removed 1 base at V and 6 bases at J, with 11 bases between. The CDR3 has 13 residues. Germline CDR1 reads SGHRS; CDR2 reads YFSETQ. DNA of the CDR3: TGCGCCAGCAGCTTGTTCCAGGGCTCCGAGCAGTACTTC. It codes for CASSLFQGSEQYF. Full variable domain (missing parts from reference TRBV5-1 and TRBJ2-7): KAGVTQTPRYLIKTRGQQVTLSCSPISGHRSVSWYQQTPGQGLQFLFEYFSETQRNKGNFPGRFSGRQFSNSRSEMNVSTLELGDSALYLCASSLFQGSEQYFGPGTRLTVT.

This sequence joins TRBV5-4 and TRBJ2-5, with a tentative D call TRBD2 (6 bases). CDR1 is SGHNT and CDR2 is YYREEE in the germline V gene (reference sequence). Trimming shortened V by 2 bases and J by 5 bases, and 13 bases separated the two germline ends. This CDR3 has 14 amino acids. The CDR3 loop reads CASSFRLGAETQYF. CDR3 sequence (DNA): TGTGCCAGCAGCTTCCGACTAGGGGCGGAGACCCAGTACTTC.

The chain is built from TRBV7-9 and TRBJ2-3; TRBD1 aligns across 12 bases. This CDR3 contains 14 residues. Looked up from germline, CDR1 is SEHNR and CDR2 is FQNEAQ (reference sequence). With V trimmed by 7 bases and J by 6 bases, 5 bases remained unmatched. The CDR3 nucleotides read TGTGCCAGCACCTGGGACAGGGGGCGGGATACGCAGTATTTT. It is translated as CASTWDRGRDTQYF.

The chain employs TRBV7-9 and TRBJ1-2, with 12 bases aligning to TRBD1. Germline V gene sequence: CDR1 SEHNR, CDR2 FQNEAQ (reference sequence). The CDR3 is 16 amino acids. Losses at the gene ends were 1 base for V and 6 bases for J; bases not matched to a gene: 6. Here the CDR3 reads CASSLDAGTGGDGYTF. Here the CDR3 DNA reads TGTGCCAGCAGCTTAGACGCCGGGACAGGGGGCGATGGCTACACCTTC.

The chain carries TRBV9 and TRBJ2-3, with a tentative D call TRBD2 (6 bases). V was cut by 0 bases and J by 3 bases, with 11 bases left in between. CDR3 length: 15 residues. Per germline, CDR1 SGDLS and CDR2 YYNGEE. CDR3 sequence (DNA): TGTGCCAGCAGCGTAGAAGGACTATCAACAGATACGCAGTATTTT. It codes for CASSVEGLSTDTQYF.

This chain joins TRBV6-5 and TRBJ2-3; tentatively, D is TRBD2 (6 bases). The length of the CDR3 is 13 residues. Trimming removed 7 bases at V and 6 bases at J, with 14 bases between. CDR1 is MNHEY and CDR2 is SVGAGI in the germline V gene. CDR3 sequence (DNA): TGTGCCAGCAAGGAACTAGCAGCCGATACGCAGTATTTT. It encodes CASKELAADTQYF.

J is TRBJ2-7 and V is TRBV30, with D perhaps matching TRBD1 (6 bases). Trimming stripped 2 bases from V and 6 bases from J, with 14 bases between. The CDR3 covers 13 residues. In germline, CDR1 is GTSNPN, CDR2 SVGIG (reference sequence). CDR3 coding DNA: TGTGCCTGGAGTATAGACAGGTTAAGCGAGCAGTACTTC. Amino acids: CAWSIDRLSEQYF.

The chain has TRBV30 and TRBJ2-1; D might be TRBD2 (5 bases). CDR3 size: 14 residues. The V end lost 2 bases, the J end lost 4 bases, and 12 bases lay between the germline ends. Germline-derived CDR1 and CDR2 are GTSNPN and SVGIG (reference sequence). The CDR3 DNA reads as TGTGCCTGGAGTAATAACGGGATGTACAATGAGCAGTTCTTC. Amino acids: CAWSNNGMYNEQFF.

The rearrangement joins TRBV3-1 (or the pseudogene TRBV3-2) to TRBJ2-7, with TRBD1 matching over 9 bases. With 1 base clipped from V and 7 bases from J, the junction kept 5 bases outside the gene matches. The CDR3 is 14 residues long. Germline CDR1 reads LGHDT; CDR2 reads YNNKEL (reference sequence). CDR3 nucleotides: TGTGCCAGCAGCCAAGGGACAGGGGCATGGGAGCAGTACTTC. Protein product: CASSQGTGAWEQYF.

This clone has just one count. The chain links TRBV11-3 to TRBJ2-1; 7 bases are a match to TRBD1. The CDR3 covers 13 residues. Germline-derived CDR1 and CDR2 are SGHNT and YENEEA. V dropped 5 bases and J dropped 9; count of bases not matched to a gene: 7. In DNA form, the CDR3 reads TGTGCCAGCAGCGTCGGACAGGTCGGTGAGCAGTTCTTC. This gives the protein CASSVGQVGEQFF.

The chain joins TRBV6-1 to TRBJ1-3, with D hard to call. The CDR3 consists of 17 residues. Trimming pared 1 base from V and 1 base from J, leaving 14 bases between. Germline V CDR1 and CDR2: MNHNS, SASEGT. CDR3 protein: CASSEGGVTGSGNTIYF. CDR3 DNA sequence: TGTGCCAGCAGTGAAGGGGGAGTAACGGGGTCTGGAAACACCATATATTTT.

V usage is TRBV18 and J usage is TRBJ1-6; 7 bases are shared with TRBD1. CDR1 is KGHSH, CDR2 LQKENI, per germline. CDR3 length: 14 amino acids. V lost 3 bases to trimming and J lost 8 bases; unmatched junction nucleotides: 4. This CDR3 reads CASSPYTGDSPLHF. CDR3 in DNA: TGTGCCAGCTCACCCTACACAGGGGATTCACCCCTCCACTTT.